This TCR beta chain appears in the sequencing data of a study of T cell changes during pregnancy in multiple sclerosis. This CDR3 comprises 16 residues. From germline, CDR1 is SGDLS and CDR2 YYNGEE. The V segment lost 0 bases and the J segment 3 bases; nucleotides outside the gene matches: 5. The method was immunoSEQ multiplex PCR; TCRdb's version includes in-frame clones alone and lacks a portion of them. Of under 80,000 clones listed, about 92% are singletons. The sequenced sample was peripheral blood, obtained before pregnancy. V usage is TRBV9 and J usage is TRBJ2-3; 9 bases are a match to TRBD2. This TCR derives from a female donor with multiple sclerosis, enrolled in a pregnancy study. CDR3 sequence reads: CASSVAASGATDTQYF. The CDR3 DNA reads as TGTGCCAGCAGCGTAGCGGCTAGCGGGGCTACAGATACGCAGTATTTT.